The T cell receptor (beta chain) under discussion was sequenced for a study of T cell responses to AZD1222 COVID-19 vaccine. Sequencing used immunoSEQ multiplex PCR; TCRdb keeps in-frame clones, though not all of them. In the table there are about 210,000 clones, roughly 94% of which are singletons. Turning to this clone: Its antigen remains unidentified.

The germline CDR1 and CDR2 sequences are MNHEY and SVGEGT. The CDR3 sequence is 16 residues long. V trimming: 5 bases; J trimming: 7 bases; junction bases outside the gene matches: 11. The study's findings and limits: AZD1222 recipients seropositive at baseline numbered only six or seven. Along spike, vaccine-associated CD4 TCRs were found throughout, with dominance at 160-218 and 743-854. Two AZD1222 doses significantly raised spike-specific TCR breadth and depth over controls. The donors showed a predominance of white British ancestry and of females, with possible underestimation of clonal diversity.

Sequenced material: peripheral blood, taken 28 days after the second dose of the MenACWY control vaccine. J is TRBJ1-5 and V is TRBV6-2 or TRBV6-3; 10 bases are a match to TRBD1. The TCR comes from an adult who received the MenACWY meningococcal vaccine as a control. The CDR3 DNA sequence: TGTGCCAGCAGTAAACCACGACAGGGGGCGGAGCAGCCCCAGCATTTT. Encoded protein: CASSKPRQGAEQPQHF.